This is a list of T cell receptor beta chains from one sample in a study of CD8+CD57+ T cells in acquired aplastic anemia. TCRdb re-derived calls from the reads in MiXCR, one entry per CDR3 protein. The profile covers 200,000 to 250,000 distinct CDR3 sequences, with 30% to 35% appearing a single time and 1% to 1.3% taken by the ten largest. The source material was sorted CD4+, CD8+, or CD8+CD57+ T cells (not recorded which) from PBMCs. The receptors stem from a human donor in good health, serving as a control. Both conserved end residues are part of each CDR3. A D gene is named only where the DNA matches it firmly. The size of a clone is reported for some rows only, either as once, few or many, or as a class for expanded clones.

>TRBJ1-2|TRBV10-3|medium-sized|-
TGTGCCATCAGTGAGTCTGGTTATGGCTACACCTTC
CAISESGYGYTF
>TRBJ1-1|TRBV19|-|TRBD1
TGTGCCACCTCTCCGAACCGGGACAGGGGCCTTACTGAAGCTTTCTTT
CATSPNRDRGLTEAFF
>TRBJ1-5|TRBV11-2|many|-
TGTGCCAGCAGCTTAGTTCGCCGGACACACAATCAGCCCCAGCATTTT
CASSLVRRTHNQPQHF
>TRBJ2-7|TRBV20-1|-|-
TGCCGGGGCGGCCCCCGGACCTACGAGCAGTACTTC
CRGGPRTYEQYF
>TRBJ2-7|TRBV20-1|few|-
TGCAGTGCTAGTGCCGGGACCAGTTACGAGCAGTACTTC
CSASAGTSYEQYF
>TRBJ1-1|TRBV24-1|many|TRBD1
TGTGCCACCAGCGTTACTGGGACCGGGACAGTGAGGGACACTGAAGCTTTCTTT
CATSVTGTGTVRDTEAFF
>TRBJ2-7|TRBV20-1|-|TRBD2
TGCAGTGCCAGCTCGCCGACTAGCGGGAGCTACGAGCAGTACTTC
CSASSPTSGSYEQYF
>TRBJ1-1|TRBV7-9|few|-
TGTGCCAGCAGCTTAGACCTGGGGGGTGCTTTCTTT
CASSLDLGGAFF
>TRBJ2-3|TRBV5-1|-|-
TGCGCCAGCAGCGGTGGATCCACAGATGCGCAGTATTTT
CASSGGSTDAQYF
>TRBJ2-5|TRBV30|-|TRBD1
TGTGCCTGGAGTCGACAGGGGGCTTTCGAAGAGACCCAGTACTTC
CAWSRQGAFEETQYF
>TRBJ1-1|TRBV6-5|-|TRBD1
TGTGCCAGCATTTCCAGGGGGCTGGTCACTGGAGCTTTCTTT
CASISRGLVTGAFF
>TRBJ2-1|TRBV4-1|-|-
TGCGCCAGCAGCTTTGGCAGGGACTGGTACAATGAGCAGTTCTTC
CASSFGRDWYNEQFF
>TRBJ2-7|TRBV25-1|many|-
TGTGCCAGCAGTGAATTTGGGCAGGACTGGCAGTACTTC
CASSEFGQDWQYF
>TRBJ1-4|TRBV28|-|-
TGTACCAACAGAACACCTTACAGGACAGTAGGTGAAAAACTGTTTTTT
CTNRTPYRTVGEKLFF
>TRBJ2-3|TRBV20-1|-|-
TGCAGTGCCAGCAGTGTGAGTTCTAGCACAGATACGCAGTATTTT
CSASSVSSSTDTQYF
>TRBJ2-5|TRBV11-2|few|-
TGTGCCAGCAGCCGCGGGGACAGCCCCAGGGAGACCCAGTACTTC
CASSRGDSPRETQYF
>TRBJ2-7|TRBV7-8|many|TRBD1
TGTGCCAGCAGCTTAGACAGGGGCGTACTCTACGAGCAGTACTTC
CASSLDRGVLYEQYF
>TRBJ1-2|TRBV29-1|-|-
TGCAGCGTTGTGACGGCTAACTATGGCTACACTTTC
CSVVTANYGYTF
>TRBJ1-1|TRBV6-2/TRBV6-3|-|-
TGTGCCAGCCTCATGAACACTGAAGCTTTCTTT
CASLMNTEAFF
>TRBJ2-7|TRBV15|-|-
TGTGCCACCAGCCGAGTCCCTGGGGACCACGAGCAGTACTTC
CATSRVPGDHEQYF
>TRBJ2-1|TRBV19|many|-
TGTGCCAGTAGTATAGGGGGATCGCGAAACAATGAGCAGTTCTTC
CASSIGGSRNNEQFF
>TRBJ2-5|TRBV30|-|-
TGTGCCTGGAGTGTCGGTGGGGCAGAGACCCAGTACTTC
CAWSVGGAETQYF
>TRBJ2-1|TRBV12-3/TRBV12-4|-|TRBD2
TGTGCCAGCAGTCCCGGGAGGGCATCCTACAATGAGCAGTTCTTC
CASSPGRASYNEQFF
>TRBJ2-3|TRBV18|-|-
TGTGCCAGCTCACCACCTATGGGTACGCAGTATTTT
CASSPPMGTQYF
>TRBJ1-3|TRBV7-9|many|-
TGTGCCATCCGCACGGGAGGAAACACCATATATTTT
CAIRTGGNTIYF
>TRBJ2-2|TRBV15|-|TRBD1
TGTGCCACCAGCAGAGAGGGACAGGGGGACACCGGGGAGCTGTTTTTT
CATSREGQGDTGELFF
>TRBJ1-2|TRBV6-1|many|-
TGTGCCAGCAACCAACCGGGACACGTCTATGGCTACACCTTC
CASNQPGHVYGYTF
>TRBJ2-5|TRBV24-1|-|-
TGTGCCACCAGCGATCCGGGACACCCCCTCTTCCCCCAGTACTTC
CATSDPGHPLFPQYF
>TRBJ2-1|TRBV10-3|few|-
TGTGCCATCAGTGAGTCGGAGGTGCAGTTCTTC
CAISESEVQFF
>TRBJ2-1|TRBV2|few|TRBD2
TGTGCCGGCAGTGACCAGCGGGGCCATGAGCAGTTCTTC
CAGSDQRGHEQFF
>TRBJ1-6|TRBV19|-|TRBD1
TGTGCCAGTAGTCAAACAGGGGCCTATAATTCACCCCTCCACTTT
CASSQTGAYNSPLHF